Listed here are 14 T cell receptor beta chains from one sample, sequenced in a study of cytomegalovirus exposure and HLA in healthy donors. Only in-frame clones appear in the TCRdb table, and some are missing; sequencing was by immunoSEQ multiplex PCR. This table has over 100,000 clones, approximately 89% appearing once. The sequencing input was PBMCs. All receptors come from a man aged 30 to 39 in good health and CMV-seronegative.

The CDR3 DNA sequence: TGTGCCAGCAGCTTGGGCGGGGAAAGAGAGACCCAGTACTTC. It codes for CASSLGGERETQYF. The chain employs TRBV11-3 and TRBJ2-5; D is perhaps TRBD2 (6 bases). The V and J ends lost 3 bases and 4 bases respectively, with 12 bases between them. This CDR3 spans 14 amino acids. The germline CDR1 and CDR2 sequences are SGHNT and YENEEA.

V is TRBV9 and J is TRBJ1-4; D remains unclear. The V end lost 3 bases, the J end lost 5 bases, and 14 bases lay between the germline ends. This CDR3 has 15 amino acids. Germline CDR1 SGDLS, CDR2 YYNGEE. The CDR3 loop reads CASSAHHSPNEKLFF. CDR3 sequence (DNA): TGTGCCAGCAGCGCACACCACAGCCCGAATGAAAAACTGTTTTTT.

The V gene is TRBV6-5, the J gene TRBJ1-6; 10 nucleotides line up with TRBD1. The germline CDR1 and CDR2 sequences are MNHEY and SVGAGI. CDR3 length: 13 amino acids. The V gene end was trimmed by 8 bases and the J gene end by 6 bases; junction bases not matched to a gene: 1. CDR3 in DNA: TGTGCCAGCCGGGACAGGGGTAATTCACCCCTCCACTTT. This sequence encodes CASRDRGNSPLHF.

The V call is TRBV6-6, the J call TRBJ2-7; 9 bases agree with TRBD1. The ends lost 4 bases at V and 7 bases at J; junction bases unmatched: 11. CDR3 length equals 15 residues. The V gene's germline CDR1 is MNHNY and CDR2 SVGAGI (reference sequence). CDR3 nucleotide sequence: TGTGCCAGCAGTTTTGGGGGACAGGGATTGGGGGAGCAGTACTTC. It specifies CASSFGGQGLGEQYF.

This chain links TRBV10-3 with TRBJ1-5, with D perhaps TRBD1 (5 bases). Germline-derived CDR1 and CDR2 are ENHRY and SYGVKD. The V end lost 3 bases, the J end lost 4 bases, and 16 bases lay between the germline ends. CDR3 size: 16 residues. CDR3 sequence reads: CAISESPRVDNQPQHF. CDR3 nucleotides: TGTGCCATCAGTGAATCCCCCAGGGTGGATAATCAGCCCCAGCATTTT.

The gene calls are TRBV10-2 and TRBJ2-1; D is unclear. CDR3 length: 20 residues. Germline V gene lookup returns CDR1 WSHSY and CDR2 SAAADI. V lost 1 base and J 0 bases, leaving 22 bases between the germline ends. The CDR3 spells CASSEFFSSPAVNSYNEQFF. The CDR3 DNA sequence: TGCGCCAGCAGTGAGTTCTTCTCGTCCCCGGCGGTGAACTCCTACAATGAGCAGTTCTTC.

The genes are TRBV27 and TRBJ1-1; 9 nucleotides agree with TRBD1. Germline lookup yields CDR1 MNHEY and CDR2 SMNVEV (reference sequence). V was clipped by 2 bases and J by 6 bases; unmatched bases: 7. The CDR3 is made up of 15 amino acids. Written as DNA, the CDR3 is TGTGCCAGCAGTTTAGGGGGACAGGGAGAGGCTGAAGCTTTCTTT. This translates into CASSLGGQGEAEAFF.

For the CDR3, the DNA is TGCGCCAGCAGCCAAGATCCCCTAGCGGGTAACACCGGGGAGCTGTTTTTT. This gives the protein CASSQDPLAGNTGELFF. The chain has TRBV4-1 and TRBJ2-2; 8 bases fit TRBD2. The CDR3 covers 17 residues. The trim removed 0 bases at V and 2 bases at J, leaving 5 bases unmatched. Germline values: CDR1 MGHRA, CDR2 YSYEKL.

This chain links TRBV28 with TRBJ2-7, with 7 positions matching TRBD1. This CDR3 comprises 14 residues. Germline CDR1 reads MDHEN; CDR2 reads SYDVKM. V lost 5 bases to trimming and J lost 3 bases; unmatched junction nucleotides: 7. CDR3 sequence (DNA): TGTGCCAGCAGTCCCGGGACAGTTCTCTACGAGCAGTACTTC. This encodes CASSPGTVLYEQYF.

This sequence joins TRBV2 and TRBJ1-5; D is unclear. The CDR3 has 13 residues. V was pared by 3 bases and J by 7 bases, with 10 bases between. Per germline, CDR1 SNHLY and CDR2 FYNNEI. The CDR3 DNA follows: TGTGCCAGCAGTGACAGTTCTCCCCAGCCCCAGCATTTT. Its translation is CASSDSSPQPQHF.

This chain connects TRBV10-3 to TRBJ1-5; D may be TRBD1 (5 bases). In germline, CDR1 is ENHRY, CDR2 SYGVKD. The CDR3 extends over 16 amino acids. Trimming took 4 bases from V and 3 from J, leaving 16 bases between them. CDR3 sequence (DNA): TGTGCCATCAGTGTTGGGGCAGGCGGCCCCAATCAGCCCCAGCATTTT. Amino acids: CAISVGAGGPNQPQHF.

The rearrangement joins TRBV5-1 to TRBJ2-1, with TRBD1 identical over 9 bases. With 4 bases clipped from V and 4 bases from J, the junction kept 6 bases outside the gene matches. The CDR3 runs to 15 residues. The germline CDR1 and CDR2 sequences are SGHRS and YFSETQ. The CDR3 sequence is CASSMGQGPYNEQFF. In nucleotides, the CDR3 is TGCGCCAGCAGCATGGGACAGGGACCTTACAATGAGCAGTTCTTC.

The gene calls are TRBV18 and TRBJ2-5; D is uncertain. V was pared by 3 bases and J by 1 base, with 6 bases between. Germline-derived CDR1 and CDR2 are KGHSH and LQKENI. The length of the CDR3 is 13 residues. CDR3 region: CASSPGVQETQYF. In DNA, the CDR3 is TGTGCCAGCTCACCGGGCGTCCAAGAGACCCAGTACTTC.

The J gene is TRBJ1-1, the V gene TRBV5-1; possible D gene TRBD1, 6 bases. The germline V gene encodes CDR1 SGHRS and CDR2 YFSETQ. Trimming took 2 bases from V and 0 from J, leaving 11 bases between them. The CDR3 is 15 residues long. The chain's CDR3 is CASSFTGNMNTEAFF. The CDR3 coding sequence is TGCGCCAGCAGCTTTACAGGGAACATGAACACTGAAGCTTTCTTT.